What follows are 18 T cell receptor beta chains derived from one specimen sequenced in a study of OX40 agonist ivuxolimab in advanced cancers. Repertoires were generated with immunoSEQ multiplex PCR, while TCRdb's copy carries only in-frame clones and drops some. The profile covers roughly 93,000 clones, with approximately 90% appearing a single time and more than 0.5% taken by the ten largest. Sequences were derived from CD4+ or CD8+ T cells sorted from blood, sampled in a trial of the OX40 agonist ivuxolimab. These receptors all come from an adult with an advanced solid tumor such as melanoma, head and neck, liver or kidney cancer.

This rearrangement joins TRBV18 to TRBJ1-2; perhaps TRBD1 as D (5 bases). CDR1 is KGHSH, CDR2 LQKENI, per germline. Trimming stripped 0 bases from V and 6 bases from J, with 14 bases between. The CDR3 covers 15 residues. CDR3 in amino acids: CASSPPNGAMNGYTF. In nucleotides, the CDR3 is TGTGCCAGCTCACCACCCAACGGGGCGATGAATGGCTACACCTTC.

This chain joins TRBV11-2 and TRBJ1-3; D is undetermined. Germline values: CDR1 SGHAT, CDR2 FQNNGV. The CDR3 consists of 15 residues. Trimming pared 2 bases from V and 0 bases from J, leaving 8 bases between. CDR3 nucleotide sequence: TGTGCCAGCAGCTTAAGCGGTTACTCTGGAAACACCATATATTTT. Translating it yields CASSLSGYSGNTIYF.

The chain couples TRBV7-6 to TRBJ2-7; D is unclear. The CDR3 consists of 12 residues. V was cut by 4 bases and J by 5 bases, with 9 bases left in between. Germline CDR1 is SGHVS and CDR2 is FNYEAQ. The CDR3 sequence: CASSSTVDEQYF. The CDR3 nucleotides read TGTGCCAGCAGCTCCACAGTTGACGAGCAGTACTTC. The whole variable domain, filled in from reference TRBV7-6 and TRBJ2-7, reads GAGVSQSPRYKVTKRGQDVALRCDPISGHVSLYWYRQALGQGPEFLTYFNYEAQQDKSGLPNDRFSAERPEGSISTLTIQRTEQRDSAMYRCASSSTVDEQYFGPGTRLTVT.

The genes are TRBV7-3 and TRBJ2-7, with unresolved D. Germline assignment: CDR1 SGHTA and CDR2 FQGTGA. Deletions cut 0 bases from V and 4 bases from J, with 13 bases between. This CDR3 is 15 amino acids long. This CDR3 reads CASSLTSGAAYEQYF. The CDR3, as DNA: TGTGCCAGCAGCTTAACGTCTGGCGCCGCATACGAGCAGTACTTC.

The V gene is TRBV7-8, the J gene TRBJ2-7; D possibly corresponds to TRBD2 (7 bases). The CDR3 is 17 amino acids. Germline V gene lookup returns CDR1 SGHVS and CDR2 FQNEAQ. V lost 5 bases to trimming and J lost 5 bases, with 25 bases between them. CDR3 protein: CASSGRFTGRVYHEQYF. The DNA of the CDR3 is TGTGCCAGCAGCGGACGATTTACAGGGAGGGTCTACCACGAGCAGTACTTC.

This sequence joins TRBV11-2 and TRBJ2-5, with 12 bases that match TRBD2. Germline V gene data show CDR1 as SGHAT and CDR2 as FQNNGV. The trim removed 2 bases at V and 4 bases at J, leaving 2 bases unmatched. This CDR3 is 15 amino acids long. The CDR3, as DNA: TGTGCCAGCAGCTTACTAGCGGGGGGGCTAGAGACCCAGTACTTC. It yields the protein CASSLLAGGLETQYF.

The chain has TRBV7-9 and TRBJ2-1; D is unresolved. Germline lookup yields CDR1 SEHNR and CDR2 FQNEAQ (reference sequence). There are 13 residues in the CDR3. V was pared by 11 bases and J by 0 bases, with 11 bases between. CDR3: CASGMLSYNEQFF. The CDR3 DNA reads TGTGCCTCGGGCATGCTCTCCTACAATGAGCAGTTCTTC.

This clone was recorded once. The CDR3 loop is CASSLVSVEQFF. Here the CDR3 DNA reads TGTGCCAGCAGCTTAGTTAGTGTTGAGCAGTTCTTC. The chain is built from TRBV7-9 and TRBJ2-1; D gene ambiguous. Germline V lookup: CDR1 SEHNR, CDR2 FQNEAQ (reference sequence). The V end lost 1 base, the J end lost 9 bases, and 7 bases lay between the germline ends. The CDR3 extends over 12 amino acids.

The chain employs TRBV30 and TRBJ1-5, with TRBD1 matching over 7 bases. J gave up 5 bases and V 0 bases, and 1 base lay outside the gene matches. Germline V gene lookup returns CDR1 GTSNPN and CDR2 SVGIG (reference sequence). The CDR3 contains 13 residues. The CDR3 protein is CAWSVGGDQPQHF. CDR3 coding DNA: TGTGCCTGGAGTGTAGGGGGCGATCAGCCCCAGCATTTT.

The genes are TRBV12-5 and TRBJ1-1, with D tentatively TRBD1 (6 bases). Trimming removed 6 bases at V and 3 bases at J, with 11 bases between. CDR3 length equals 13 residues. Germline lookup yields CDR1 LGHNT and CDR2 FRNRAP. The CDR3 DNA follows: TGTGCTAGTGGCGGGGGGGCCGACACTGAAGCTTTCTTT. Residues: CASGGGADTEAFF.

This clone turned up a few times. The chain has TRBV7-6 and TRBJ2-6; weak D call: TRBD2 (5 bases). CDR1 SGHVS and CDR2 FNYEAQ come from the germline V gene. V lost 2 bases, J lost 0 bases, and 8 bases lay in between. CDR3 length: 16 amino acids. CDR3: CASSLYTSSGANVLTF. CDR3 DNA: TGTGCCAGCAGCTTATATACTAGCTCTGGGGCCAACGTCCTGACTTTC.

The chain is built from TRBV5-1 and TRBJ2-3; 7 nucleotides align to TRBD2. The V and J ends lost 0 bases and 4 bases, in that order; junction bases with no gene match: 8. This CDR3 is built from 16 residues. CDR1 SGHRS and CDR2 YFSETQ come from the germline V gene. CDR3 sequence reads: CASSLALGGSPDTQYF. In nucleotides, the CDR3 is TGCGCCAGCAGCTTGGCCCTGGGCGGGAGCCCAGATACGCAGTATTTT. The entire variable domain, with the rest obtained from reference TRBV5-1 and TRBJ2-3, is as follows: KAGVTQTPRYLIKTRGQQVTLSCSPISGHRSVSWYQQTPGQGLQFLFEYFSETQRNKGNFPGRFSGRQFSNSRSEMNVSTLELGDSALYLCASSLALGGSPDTQYFGPGTRLTVL.

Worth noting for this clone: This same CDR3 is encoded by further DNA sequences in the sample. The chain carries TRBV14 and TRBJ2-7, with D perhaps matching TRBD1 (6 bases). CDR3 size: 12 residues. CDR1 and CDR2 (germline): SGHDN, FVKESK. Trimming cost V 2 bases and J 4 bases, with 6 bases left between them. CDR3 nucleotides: TGTGCCAGCAGCCAACAGGGGTACGAGCAGTACTTC. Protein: CASSQQGYEQYF.

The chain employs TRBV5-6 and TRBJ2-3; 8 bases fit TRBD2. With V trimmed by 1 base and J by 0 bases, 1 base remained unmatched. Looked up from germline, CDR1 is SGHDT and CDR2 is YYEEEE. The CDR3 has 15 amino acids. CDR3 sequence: CASSLLAGSTDTQYF. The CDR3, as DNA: TGTGCCAGCAGCTTGCTAGCGGGCAGCACAGATACGCAGTATTTT.

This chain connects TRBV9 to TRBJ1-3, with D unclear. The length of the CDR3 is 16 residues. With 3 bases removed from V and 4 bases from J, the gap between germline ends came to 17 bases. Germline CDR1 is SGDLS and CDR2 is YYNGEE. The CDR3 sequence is CASSGNPRKSGNTIYF. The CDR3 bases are TGTGCCAGCAGCGGAAACCCCCGGAAGTCGGGAAACACCATATATTTT.

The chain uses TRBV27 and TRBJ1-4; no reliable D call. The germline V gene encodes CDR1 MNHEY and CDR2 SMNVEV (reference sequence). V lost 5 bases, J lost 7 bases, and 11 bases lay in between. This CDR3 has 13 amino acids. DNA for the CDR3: TGTGCCAGCAGTCTCACGGTGGGTGAAAAACTGTTTTTT. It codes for CASSLTVGEKLFF.

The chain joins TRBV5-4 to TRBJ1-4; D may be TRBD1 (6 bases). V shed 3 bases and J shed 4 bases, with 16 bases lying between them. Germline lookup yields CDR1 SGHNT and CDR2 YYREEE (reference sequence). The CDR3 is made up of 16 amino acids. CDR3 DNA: TGTGCCAGCAGCTATGAATCAGGGGCGGATAATGAAAAACTGTTTTTT. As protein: CASSYESGADNEKLFF.

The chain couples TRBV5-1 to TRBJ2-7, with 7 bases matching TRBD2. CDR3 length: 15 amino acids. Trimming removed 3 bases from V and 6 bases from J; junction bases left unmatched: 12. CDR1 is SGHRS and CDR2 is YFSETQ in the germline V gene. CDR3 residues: CASSSGERDSGEQYF. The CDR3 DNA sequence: TGCGCCAGCAGCTCTGGGGAGCGGGATTCAGGCGAGCAGTACTTC.